This passage covers 29 T cell receptor beta chains from one sample sequenced in a study of OX40 agonist ivuxolimab in advanced cancers. Sequencing was performed with immunoSEQ multiplex PCR; in TCRdb, only in-frame clones are kept and a portion is missing. This table has about 54,000 clones, around 89% appearing once. Sequenced material: CD4+ or CD8+ T cells sorted from blood, taken in a trial of the OX40 agonist ivuxolimab. These TCRs come from an adult with an advanced solid tumor such as melanoma, head and neck, liver or kidney cancer.

The rearrangement links TRBV25-1 to TRBJ2-2; D tentatively fits TRBD1 or TRBD2 (5 bases each). Germline V gene sequence: CDR1 MGHDK, CDR2 SYGVNS. V lost 1 base to trimming and J lost 6 bases, with 21 bases between them. This CDR3 has 18 amino acids. The CDR3 reads CASSEFEWDGRSAGELFF. CDR3 nucleotides: TGTGCCAGCAGTGAATTTGAGTGGGACGGTCGATCCGCCGGGGAGCTGTTTTTT.

The J gene is TRBJ1-1, the V gene TRBV20-1, with D unresolved. The CDR3 length is 11 residues. In germline, CDR1 is DFQATT, CDR2 SNEGSKA (reference sequence). V was trimmed by 3 bases and J by 5 bases, leaving 7 bases between them. The CDR3 loop reads CSARRVTEAFF. The CDR3 DNA reads as TGCAGTGCTAGGAGGGTGACTGAAGCTTTCTTT.

By share, this clone counts as medium-sized. The V call is TRBV28, the J call TRBJ2-2; 8 bases fit TRBD1. Germline assignment: CDR1 MDHEN and CDR2 SYDVKM. The V and J ends lost 6 bases and 3 bases, in that order; junction bases with no gene match: 9. The CDR3 is 16 residues long. The DNA of the CDR3 is TGTGCCAGCAGCTCAGGGGGCCACGGCGACACCGGGGAGCTGTTTTTT. Encoded protein: CASSSGGHGDTGELFF.

This clone has more than one count but fewer than ten. The CDR3 loop reads CASSLDGREPYNEQFF. DNA for the CDR3: TGTGCCAGCAGCTTAGATGGCCGGGAGCCCTACAATGAGCAGTTCTTC. V gene TRBV11-3 combines with J gene TRBJ2-1; a possible D gene is TRBD2 (6 bases). There are 16 residues in the CDR3. Per the germline V gene, CDR1 is SGHNT and CDR2 is YENEEA. V gave up 0 bases and J gave up 2 bases, with 11 bases separating them.

The chain has TRBV11-2 and TRBJ1-2; possible D gene TRBD1, 5 bases. V lost 5 bases and J 7 bases, leaving 11 bases between the germline ends. This CDR3 is 12 amino acids long. Germline CDR1 reads SGHAT; CDR2 reads FQNNGV. The DNA for the CDR3 is TGTGCCAGCAGCGGACCGGGGGGTGGCTACACCTTC. Protein sequence: CASSGPGGGYTF.

V and J are TRBV5-1 and TRBJ2-3; 10 bases fit TRBD2. V trimming: 5 bases; J trimming: 1 base; junction bases outside the gene matches: 10. The CDR3 sequence is 17 residues long. Germline CDR1 is SGHRS and CDR2 is YFSETQ. This CDR3 reads CASRSRRGTSGTDTQYF. The CDR3 DNA sequence: TGCGCCAGCAGATCGCGCCGGGGGACTAGCGGCACAGATACGCAGTATTTT.

The chain has TRBV6-6 and TRBJ2-7; 8 positions agree with TRBD2. CDR1 MNHNY and CDR2 SVGAGI come from the germline V gene (reference sequence). The trim removed 5 bases at V and 4 bases at J, leaving 4 bases unmatched. The CDR3 loop spans 13 amino acids. CDR3 loop: CASSSGRRYEQYF. CDR3 sequence (DNA): TGTGCCAGCAGTAGCGGGAGAAGGTACGAGCAGTACTTC.

The chain combines TRBV19 with TRBJ2-1; 9 nucleotides align to TRBD2. This CDR3 region has 15 residues. Germline V lookup: CDR1 LNHDA, CDR2 SQIVND (reference sequence). With V trimmed by 2 bases and J by 8 bases, 7 bases remained unmatched. The chain's CDR3 is CASSILAGGPYEQFF. The DNA for the CDR3 is TGTGCCAGTAGTATATTGGCGGGAGGGCCATATGAGCAGTTCTTC.

This chain joins TRBV5-6 and TRBJ1-4, with TRBD1 matching over 7 bases. This CDR3 has 14 amino acids. Germline CDR1 is SGHDT and CDR2 is YYEEEE. The J segment lost 14 bases and the V segment lost 6 bases, leaving 16 bases of the junction unmatched. The CDR3 is CASTTNWAGGSLFF. The CDR3 bases are TGTGCCAGCACCACGAACTGGGCAGGGGGTTCCCTGTTTTTT.

This sequence joins TRBV5-1 and TRBJ1-4, with D hard to call. The V gene's germline CDR1 is SGHRS and CDR2 YFSETQ. Trimming cost V 0 bases and J 3 bases, with 12 bases left between them. This CDR3 has 16 amino acids. CDR3 residues: CASSLELGLSNEKLFF. The CDR3 DNA follows: TGCGCCAGCAGCTTGGAGTTAGGGCTCTCTAATGAAAAACTGTTTTTT.

In its sample, this clone was seen once. The chain uses TRBV15 and TRBJ2-1; 8 bases map to TRBD2. J gave up 3 bases and V 2 bases, and 6 bases lay outside the gene matches. CDR3 length equals 16 residues. CDR1 is LNHNV, CDR2 YYDKDF, per germline (reference sequence). The CDR3 DNA reads as TGTGCCACCAGCAGACCAGCGGGAGTGGGCTACAATGAGCAGTTCTTC. Protein: CATSRPAGVGYNEQFF.

This chain links TRBV7-2 with TRBJ2-5, with TRBD2 matching over 11 bases. The J call may be in error: the DNA end matches TRBJ2-7 better. Germline V gene lookup returns CDR1 SGHTA and CDR2 FQGNSA. The CDR3 runs 14 residues. The DNA of the CDR3 is TGTGCCAGCAGCCAGCTAGCGGGAGGCTACGAGCAGTACTTC. It yields the protein CASSQLAGGYEQYF.

J is TRBJ1-3 and V is TRBV18, with no clear D. With 6 bases removed from V and 0 bases from J, the gap between germline ends came to 24 bases. The CDR3 has 19 residues. Germline values: CDR1 KGHSH, CDR2 LQKENI. For the CDR3, the DNA is TGTGCCAGCTCCCGGTCGGGCAGCCTTAATTCCTTCTCTGGAAACACCATATATTTT. This encodes CASSRSGSLNSFSGNTIYF.

The CDR3 DNA follows: TGTGCAAGTCGCTTAGCGCAGGGATCCTGGACCCCAACACGGGATACGCAGTATTTT. Translated, it gives CASRLAQGSWTPTRDTQYF. The chain uses TRBV12-2 and TRBJ2-3; the table's D call of TRBD1 was not tested on the DNA. TRBV12-2 counts as a pseudogene. The CDR3 has 19 amino acids.

This clone has more than one count but fewer than ten. The chain couples TRBV7-9 to TRBJ2-1, with 8 nucleotides matching TRBD1. The CDR3 has 16 amino acids. Trimming took 5 bases from V and 5 from J; bases not matched to a gene: 11. Germline V gene lookup returns CDR1 SEHNR and CDR2 FQNEAQ (reference sequence). This CDR3 reads CASSPRGWTGNNEQFF. In DNA, the CDR3 is TGTGCCAGCAGCCCAAGGGGATGGACAGGGAACAATGAGCAGTTCTTC.

This chain connects TRBV18 to TRBJ1-6; no firm D call. Trimming took 0 bases from V and 6 from J, leaving 12 bases between them. Germline V gene lookup returns CDR1 KGHSH and CDR2 LQKENI. This CDR3 region has 16 residues. Here the CDR3 DNA reads TGTGCCAGCTCACCACCCGAGGGAGGTAGTAATTCACCCCTCCACTTT. The encoded protein is CASSPPEGGSNSPLHF.

This chain uses TRBV6-6 with TRBJ1-2; 7 positions agree with TRBD1. V shed 6 bases, J shed 4 bases, and the junction held 8 bases outside the gene matches. From germline, CDR1 is MNHNY and CDR2 SVGAGI (reference sequence). This CDR3 has 14 amino acids. The CDR3 DNA is TGTGCCAGCAGGCCAGGGGGTGAAGGCTATGGCTACACCTTC. It encodes CASRPGGEGYGYTF.

This rearrangement joins TRBV7-6 to TRBJ2-7; the match to TRBD1 covers 10 bases. V was clipped by 2 bases and J by 4 bases; unmatched bases: 2. CDR1 and CDR2 (germline): SGHVS, FNYEAQ. The CDR3 is 14 amino acids. This chain's CDR3 is CASSLRTGGYEQYF. The CDR3 DNA is TGTGCCAGCAGCTTAAGGACAGGGGGGTACGAGCAGTACTTC.

This chain connects TRBV7-9 to TRBJ2-7, with 11 bases matching TRBD1. The CDR3 totals 16 residues. With 5 bases clipped from V and 0 bases from J, the junction kept 6 bases outside the gene matches. Germline CDR1 and CDR2: SEHNR and FQNEAQ (reference sequence). Written as DNA, the CDR3 is TGTGCCAGCAGCCGCGGGACAGGGGGATACTCCTACGAGCAGTACTTC. Protein: CASSRGTGGYSYEQYF.

V gene TRBV19 combines with J gene TRBJ1-2; TRBD1 might be the D (6 bases). The germline CDR1 and CDR2 sequences are LNHDA and SQIVND (reference sequence). The CDR3 runs 12 residues. Deletions cut 6 bases from V and 10 bases from J, with 15 bases between. For the CDR3, the DNA is TGTGCCAGTAGCCTTTCGACAGGCTCCTACACCTTC. Encoded protein: CASSLSTGSYTF.

The chain has TRBV29-1 and TRBJ2-3; possibly TRBD2 for D (6 bases). Germline CDR1 and CDR2: SQVTM and ANQGSEA. Trimming removed 6 bases at V and 4 bases at J, with 14 bases between. The CDR3 totals 13 residues. The chain's CDR3 is CSVPGVSPDTQYF. The DNA of the CDR3 is TGCAGCGTCCCGGGAGTCTCGCCAGATACGCAGTATTTT.

The genes are TRBV19 and TRBJ1-4; D is undetermined. V shed 5 bases and J shed 3 bases, with 10 bases lying between them. The germline CDR1 and CDR2 sequences are LNHDA and SQIVND (reference sequence). This CDR3 is built from 14 residues. The CDR3 reads CASSETYSNEKLFF. The CDR3, as DNA: TGTGCCAGTAGTGAGACTTACTCTAATGAAAAACTGTTTTTT. The entire variable domain, with the rest obtained from reference TRBV19 and TRBJ1-4, is as follows: DGGITQSPKYLFRKEGQNVTLSCEQNLNHDAMYWYRQDPGQGLRLIYYSQIVNDFQKGDIAEGYSVSREKKESFPLTVTSAQKNPTAFYLCASSETYSNEKLFFGSGTQLSVL.

V is TRBV6-5 and J is TRBJ1-3; weak D call: TRBD1 (6 bases). This CDR3 is built from 16 residues. Germline V gives CDR1 MNHEY, CDR2 SVGAGI. Trimming pared 2 bases from V and 1 base from J, leaving 12 bases between. The CDR3 nucleotides read TGTGCCAGCAGTTACGGGAAGACAGGATCTGGAAACACCATATATTTT. Amino acid sequence: CASSYGKTGSGNTIYF.

This chain uses TRBV6-5 with TRBJ2-1, with 11 bases identical to TRBD2. This CDR3 comprises 15 residues. Germline V CDR1 and CDR2: MNHEY, SVGAGI. Losses at the gene ends were 4 bases for V and 7 bases for J; bases not matched to a gene: 6. DNA of the CDR3: TGTGCCAGCAGTTCTCTTAGCGGGAGGGGGAATGAGCAGTTCTTC. Translating it yields CASSSLSGRGNEQFF.

This clone was seen just once. The chain couples TRBV9 to TRBJ1-1, with D tentatively TRBD1 (5 bases). There are 16 residues in the CDR3. Germline CDR1 and CDR2: SGDLS and YYNGEE. The V end was cut by 3 bases, the J end by 0 bases, with 15 bases between. The CDR3 coding sequence is TGTGCCAGCAGCGGGGGACGGCAGACCATGAACACTGAAGCTTTCTTT. Protein product: CASSGGRQTMNTEAFF.

This sequence joins TRBV7-9 and TRBJ1-4; D may be TRBD1 (6 bases). The V end lost 2 bases, the J end lost 8 bases, and 12 bases lay between the germline ends. CDR1 and CDR2 from the germline V gene are SEHNR and FQNEAQ (reference sequence). The CDR3 spans 14 residues. Written as DNA, the CDR3 is TGTGCCAGCAGCTTACAGGGGTCAGCCGAAAAACTGTTTTTT. The encoded protein is CASSLQGSAEKLFF.

This CDR3 reads CASSQWDTPGTEAFF. The CDR3 nucleotides read TGTGCCAGCAGCCAGTGGGACACACCAGGCACTGAAGCTTTCTTT. V usage is TRBV11-2 and J usage is TRBJ1-1, with a tentative D call TRBD1 (6 bases). The CDR3 sequence is 15 residues long. Germline CDR1 SGHAT, CDR2 FQNNGV. V lost 5 bases and J 4 bases, leaving 17 bases between the germline ends.

The chain links TRBV5-1 to TRBJ2-3; 8 bases match TRBD2. CDR1 and CDR2 from the germline V gene are SGHRS and YFSETQ. V shed 4 bases, J shed 5 bases, and the junction held 6 bases outside the gene matches. This CDR3 comprises 14 residues. As DNA, the CDR3 is TGCGCCAGCAGCCAGGGACTAGTTATAGATACGCAGTATTTT. Its protein product is CASSQGLVIDTQYF.

The V and J genes are TRBV28 and TRBJ2-5; maybe TRBD1 (6 bases). V was trimmed by 5 bases and J by 3 bases, leaving 10 bases between them. Germline V gene sequence: CDR1 MDHEN, CDR2 SYDVKM. The CDR3 runs to 13 residues. CDR3 coding DNA: TGTGCCAGCAGTAGGACAGAAGAAGAGACCCAGTACTTC. Translating gives CASSRTEEETQYF.